Below are 25 T cell receptor beta chains sequenced from a single sample in a study of blood T cell repertoires in COVID-19. Measured with immunoSEQ multiplex PCR; TCRdb has only the in-frame clones, and not every one. Here the sample spans roughly 280,000 clones, around 89% being singletons. Sequencing used PBMCs or T cells enriched from blood (not recorded which). The receptors derive from a woman aged 18-35 years who had recovered from COVID-19.

The CDR3 loop reads CASSLGTSIAEQYF. CDR3 DNA sequence: TGTGCCAGCAGCTTGGGGACTAGCATTGCCGAGCAGTACTTC. The genes are TRBV5-6 and TRBJ2-7, with 8 positions matching TRBD2. CDR1 and CDR2 from the germline V gene are SGHDT and YYEEEE. CDR3 length: 14 amino acids. Unmatched junction bases numbered 5, after V lost 0 bases and J lost 6 bases.

In this sample, this clone turned up once. This rearrangement joins TRBV5-1 to TRBJ2-1; D not resolved. This CDR3 is 13 amino acids long. Germline loops: CDR1 SGHRS, CDR2 YFSETQ. Trimming removed 4 bases from V and 7 bases from J, with 12 bases in between. The CDR3 DNA sequence: TGCGCCAGCAGCCCGCTGGTCGAGAATGAGCAGTTCTTC. Its protein product is CASSPLVENEQFF.

The rearrangement uses TRBV15 and TRBJ2-3; 9 positions agree with TRBD2. Trimming took 2 bases from V and 3 from J; bases not matched to a gene: 6. The germline V gene encodes CDR1 LNHNV and CDR2 YYDKDF (reference sequence). The CDR3 is 16 residues long. In DNA form, the CDR3 reads TGTGCCACCAGCAGAACCGCGGGGGGGCATACAGATACGCAGTATTTT. This codes for CATSRTAGGHTDTQYF.

The chain has TRBV29-1 and TRBJ1-2; D is undetermined. V lost 4 bases to trimming and J lost 8 bases, with 8 bases between them. The CDR3 is 10 amino acids. In germline, CDR1 is SQVTM, CDR2 ANQGSEA. Here the CDR3 DNA reads TGCAGCGTTGGGCCGTCGGGCTACACCTTC. It codes for CSVGPSGYTF. Supplemented by reference TRBV29-1 and TRBJ1-2, the full variable domain reads SAVISQKPSRDICQRGTSLTIQCQVDSQVTMMFWYRQQPGQSLTLIATANQGSEATYESGFVIDKFPISRPNLTFSTLTVSNMSPEDSSIYLCSVGPSGYTFGSGTRLTVV.

The V call is TRBV5-1, the J call TRBJ1-2; 7 bases match TRBD1. J gave up 5 bases and V 4 bases, and 14 bases lay outside the gene matches. Germline values: CDR1 SGHRS, CDR2 YFSETQ. The CDR3 totals 16 residues. For the CDR3, the DNA is TGCGCCAGCAGCCCGGGACAGTCGGTTAAAATATATGGCTACACCTTC. This translates into CASSPGQSVKIYGYTF.

This rearrangement joins TRBV29-1 to TRBJ2-1, with D maybe TRBD2 (5 bases). V lost 7 bases and J 2 bases, leaving 12 bases between the germline ends. Germline assignment: CDR1 SQVTM and CDR2 ANQGSEA. CDR3 length: 13 amino acids. CDR3 nucleotide sequence: TGCAGCGGAGAGGGAACTACCTACAATGAGCAGTTCTTC. Protein product: CSGEGTTYNEQFF.

This chain uses TRBV6-5 with TRBJ1-4, with D maybe TRBD1 (6 bases). CDR3 length: 14 amino acids. V was pared by 6 bases and J by 6 bases, with 14 bases between. The germline V gene encodes CDR1 MNHEY and CDR2 SVGAGI. CDR3 residues: CASRTGAGDEKLFF. The CDR3 DNA is TGTGCCAGCAGGACAGGCGCGGGGGATGAAAAACTGTTTTTT.

The chain uses TRBV6-6 and TRBJ2-3; 10 bases line up with TRBD2. The germline V gene has CDR1 MNHNY and CDR2 SVGAGI (reference sequence). The CDR3 totals 16 residues. Unmatched junction bases numbered 7, after V lost 6 bases and J lost 1 base. The CDR3 DNA is TGTGCCAGCAGGACTCTAGCGGGGGCCGGCACAGATACGCAGTATTTT. This encodes CASRTLAGAGTDTQYF.

The V and J genes are TRBV15 and TRBJ1-2, with 7 bases identical to TRBD1. CDR3 length: 13 amino acids. The germline gives CDR1 LNHNV, CDR2 YYDKDF (reference sequence). V was pared by 2 bases and J by 7 bases, with 4 bases of the junction left unmatched. CDR3 sequence reads: CATSRQDRSGYTF. For the CDR3, the DNA is TGTGCCACCAGCAGACAGGACAGGAGTGGCTACACCTTC.

The chain couples TRBV28 to TRBJ1-2; TRBD1 agrees at 9 bases. The CDR3 runs 13 residues. Unmatched junction bases numbered 7, after V lost 7 bases and J lost 7 bases. Per the germline V gene, CDR1 is MDHEN and CDR2 is SYDVKM. Here the CDR3 DNA reads TGTGCCAGCACTCCGGGACAGGGTGGTGGCTACACCTTC. Its protein product is CASTPGQGGGYTF.

V is TRBV10-1 and J is TRBJ2-3; 7 bases fit TRBD2. CDR3 length: 14 amino acids. Looked up from germline, CDR1 is WNHNN and CDR2 is SYGVQD (reference sequence). The ends lost 4 bases at V and 5 bases at J; junction bases unmatched: 6. In DNA form, the CDR3 reads TGCGCCAGCAGTGTGGGGGGGACCGGAGATACGCAGTATTTT. Its translation: CASSVGGTGDTQYF.

The rearrangement links TRBV10-3 to TRBJ1-6; 8 bases align to TRBD1. From germline, CDR1 is ENHRY and CDR2 SYGVKD. CDR3 length equals 16 residues. V gave up 0 bases and J gave up 8 bases; unmatched junction bases: 6. The DNA for the CDR3 is TGTGCCATCAGTGAGTCGGACAGGGTCCCCTATTCACCCCTCCACTTT. Residues: CAISESDRVPYSPLHF.

This clone was counted once. This chain connects TRBV12-3 or TRBV12-4 to TRBJ1-5; D is uncertain. The V gene lost 2 bases and the J gene lost 7 bases, with 9 bases spanning the gap. This CDR3 is 13 amino acids long. Here the CDR3 DNA reads TGTGCCAGCAGTTTAAATGTTCAGCAGCCCCAGCATTTT. The encoded protein is CASSLNVQQPQHF.

CDR3: CASVALKNSPLHF. The CDR3 DNA follows: TGTGCCAGTGTGGCCCTTAAGAATTCACCCCTCCACTTT. The chain recombines TRBV19 with TRBJ1-6, with D unclear. Trimming took 8 bases from V and 7 from J, leaving 12 bases between them. CDR1 and CDR2 from the germline V gene are LNHDA and SQIVND (reference sequence). The CDR3 runs to 13 residues.

The genes are TRBV27 and TRBJ1-4; 8 bases are a match to TRBD1. Germline V gives CDR1 MNHEY, CDR2 SMNVEV (reference sequence). CDR3 length: 17 amino acids. Trimming cost V 6 bases and J 4 bases; bases outside gene matches: 13. CDR3 coding DNA: TGTGCCAGCAGCCTCCGGACAGGGAGGGGGCTTAATGAAAAACTGTTTTTT. Translating gives CASSLRTGRGLNEKLFF. The complete variable domain, with remaining parts taken from reference TRBV27 and TRBJ1-4, reads EAQVTQNPRYLITVTGKKLTVTCSQNMNHEYMSWYRQDPGLGLRQIYYSMNVEVTDKGDVPEGYKVSRKEKRNFPLILESPSPNQTSLYFCASSLRTGRGLNEKLFFGSGTQLSVL.

The chain has TRBV24-1 and TRBJ2-1; 9 bases are a match to TRBD2. The CDR3 length is 17 residues. V was pared by 4 bases and J by 0 bases, with 6 bases of the junction left unmatched. Germline lookup yields CDR1 KGHDR and CDR2 SFDVKD. In nucleotides, the CDR3 is TGTGCCACCAGTGACATTAGCGGGGGCCTCTCCTACAATGAGCAGTTCTTC. Translating it yields CATSDISGGLSYNEQFF.

V is TRBV5-1 and J is TRBJ1-1; 8 positions agree with TRBD1. After removal of 0 bases from V and 1 base from J, the junction contained 11 bases not matched to a gene. This CDR3 comprises 18 residues. The germline gives CDR1 SGHRS, CDR2 YFSETQ. In nucleotides, the CDR3 is TGCGCCAGCAGCTTGGTCGGACAGGGAGGTGGGAGGAACACTGAAGCTTTCTTT. Its translation is CASSLVGQGGGRNTEAFF. Using reference TRBV5-1 and TRBJ1-1 for the parts outside the CDR3, the full variable domain is KAGVTQTPRYLIKTRGQQVTLSCSPISGHRSVSWYQQTPGQGLQFLFEYFSETQRNKGNFPGRFSGRQFSNSRSEMNVSTLELGDSALYLCASSLVGQGGGRNTEAFFGQGTRLTVV.

The DNA of the CDR3 is TGTGCCAGCAGCTTAAAAGCAGGGGAGATGAACACTGAAGCTTTCTTT. It codes for CASSLKAGEMNTEAFF. This chain links TRBV11-3 with TRBJ1-1, with D perhaps TRBD1 (6 bases). Trimming cost V 2 bases and J 0 bases, with 13 bases left between them. Germline V CDR1 and CDR2: SGHNT, YENEEA. CDR3 size: 16 residues.

This clone was detected once. CDR3 amino acids: CASSYSTGQETQYF. CDR3 DNA: TGTGCCAGCAGTTACTCGACAGGACAAGAGACCCAGTACTTC. This rearrangement joins TRBV6-5 to TRBJ2-5; perhaps TRBD1 as D (6 bases). Trimming cost V 0 bases and J 2 bases, with 7 bases left between them. Germline values: CDR1 MNHEY, CDR2 SVGAGI. The CDR3 runs 14 residues.

The chain uses TRBV3-1 (or the pseudogene TRBV3-2) and TRBJ2-1; 11 bases map to TRBD1. With 3 bases clipped from V and 5 bases from J, the junction kept 3 bases outside the gene matches. CDR1 is LGHDT, CDR2 YNNKEL, per germline (reference sequence). CDR3 length: 15 residues. CDR3 nucleotides: TGTGCCAGCAGCCACCGGGACAGGGGGGACAATGAGCAGTTCTTC. It translates to CASSHRDRGDNEQFF.

The genes are TRBV5-8 and TRBJ2-1, with a possible D match to TRBD1 (5 bases). Germline loops: CDR1 SGHTS, CDR2 YDEGEE. The CDR3 spans 16 residues. Trimming removed 0 bases from V and 6 bases from J, with 16 bases in between. The CDR3: CASSLVISQAFNEQFF. The CDR3, as DNA: TGTGCCAGCAGCTTGGTGATTTCACAGGCTTTCAATGAGCAGTTCTTC.

This chain links TRBV6-5 with TRBJ1-2; 8 bases are shared with TRBD1. The CDR3 extends over 14 amino acids. V lost 6 bases and J lost 4; bases outside the gene matches: 7. Germline V gives CDR1 MNHEY, CDR2 SVGAGI. The CDR3, as DNA: TGTGCCAGCAGGGGATCAACAGGGGGCTATGGCTACACCTTC. It encodes CASRGSTGGYGYTF.

V is TRBV28 and J is TRBJ1-1; a possible D gene is TRBD1 (6 bases). The CDR3 has 14 amino acids. Germline V lookup: CDR1 MDHEN, CDR2 SYDVKM. Deletions cut 6 bases from V and 3 bases from J, with 14 bases between. CDR3 region: CASREGGPHTEAFF. The CDR3 nucleotides read TGTGCCAGCAGGGAGGGGGGGCCTCACACTGAAGCTTTCTTT.

Remarks on this clone: It is unclear where the CDR3 begins or ends on the DNA, so no DNA is shown, and the CDR3 is as TCRdb lists it. The rearrangement links TRBV24-1 to TRBJ1-1; TRBD1 is the table's D call and was not checked against the DNA. CDR1 KGHDR and CDR2 SFDVKD come from the germline V gene. The CDR3 is 13 amino acids in total, end residues counted. This CDR3 is CATSVPGLTEAFF.

The chain links TRBV12-5 to TRBJ2-3; TRBD1 agrees at 9 bases. The V gene's germline CDR1 is LGHNT and CDR2 FRNRAP. After removal of 4 bases from V and 0 bases from J, the junction contained 2 bases not matched to a gene. This CDR3 region has 15 residues. CDR3 amino acids: CASGSGQGSTDTQYF. The CDR3 nucleotides are TGTGCTAGTGGTTCGGGACAGGGAAGCACAGATACGCAGTATTTT.